This entry lists 26 T cell receptor beta chains sequenced from one sample in a study of T cell responses to AZD1222 COVID-19 vaccine. Produced via immunoSEQ multiplex PCR; TCRdb's table is partial and in-frame only. The sample lists approximately 100,000 clones, 87% occurring once. This sample comprised peripheral blood, obtained 28 days after the second AZD1222 dose. The receptors come from an adult who received the AZD1222 COVID-19 vaccine.

This clone was seen a few times. This chain links TRBV25-1 with TRBJ2-1; 15 nucleotides agree with TRBD2. Germline trimming cut 2 bases from V and 7 bases from J; bases unmatched to any gene: 9. Germline-derived CDR1 and CDR2 are MGHDK and SYGVNS. The CDR3 length is 18 residues. The CDR3 sequence is CASSEGTSGRPSINEQFF. The CDR3 DNA sequence: TGTGCCAGCAGTGAAGGGACTAGCGGGAGGCCTTCAATAAATGAGCAGTTCTTC.

In this sample, this clone turned up once. The chain couples TRBV28 to TRBJ1-2; TRBD1 might be the D (6 bases). CDR3 length: 15 residues. V was clipped by 3 bases and J by 7 bases, with 18 bases between them. Germline lookup yields CDR1 MDHEN and CDR2 SYDVKM. The CDR3 sequence is CASSLWGRVEIGYTF. The CDR3 region has the DNA TGTGCCAGCAGTTTGTGGGGGCGAGTGGAAATTGGCTACACCTTC.

This clone appeared once. V gene TRBV4-1 combines with J gene TRBJ2-1; D is perhaps TRBD2 (5 bases). V was pared by 1 base and J by 4 bases, with 8 bases between. The V gene's germline CDR1 is MGHRA and CDR2 YSYEKL. The CDR3 has 14 residues. CDR3: CASSQASGYNEQFF. The CDR3 DNA follows: TGCGCCAGCAGCCAAGCGAGCGGTTACAATGAGCAGTTCTTC.

The gene calls are TRBV5-8 and TRBJ2-5; D is possibly TRBD1 (6 bases). The germline CDR1 and CDR2 sequences are SGHTS and YDEGEE. With 4 bases removed from V and 5 bases from J, the gap between germline ends came to 12 bases. CDR3 size: 13 residues. In nucleotides, the CDR3 is TGTGCCAGCAGCCCAAACAGGGAGGAGACCCAGTACTTC. This gives the protein CASSPNREETQYF.

This clone has a single count. The V gene is TRBV18, the J gene TRBJ2-5; 10 bases are a match to TRBD2. V trimming: 4 bases; J trimming: 5 bases; junction bases outside the gene matches: 10. The CDR3 has 16 residues. In germline, CDR1 is KGHSH, CDR2 LQKENI. CDR3 coding DNA: TGTGCCAGCTCACTCAAGAGCGGGAGGGCCGGGGAGACCCAGTACTTC. Its protein product is CASSLKSGRAGETQYF.

V usage is TRBV28 and J usage is TRBJ2-5; 9 bases line up with TRBD2. V lost 3 bases, J lost 4 bases, and 6 bases stayed unmatched. The CDR3 spans 15 residues. The germline CDR1 and CDR2 sequences are MDHEN and SYDVKM. The CDR3 DNA sequence: TGTGCCAGCAGTTTTCAGCGGGAGGCCCTAGAGACCCAGTACTTC. Translating gives CASSFQREALETQYF.

This chain joins TRBV9 and TRBJ1-4, with TRBD1 as a possible D gene (5 bases). Trimming pared 4 bases from V and 3 bases from J, leaving 10 bases between. Germline V gene data show CDR1 as SGDLS and CDR2 as YYNGEE. CDR3 length: 14 residues. This chain's CDR3 is CASSRREPNEKLFF. The CDR3 bases are TGTGCCAGCAGCCGCAGGGAACCTAATGAAAAACTGTTTTTT.

The rearrangement uses TRBV7-9 and TRBJ1-2, with D possibly matching TRBD1 (5 bases). V gave up 11 bases and J gave up 6 bases, with 19 bases separating them. From germline, CDR1 is SEHNR and CDR2 FQNEAQ (reference sequence). The CDR3 is made up of 13 amino acids. CDR3 region: CASAPGPGDGYTF. The CDR3 DNA reads TGTGCCTCTGCTCCCGGCCCGGGGGATGGCTACACCTTC.

The J gene is TRBJ2-1, the V gene TRBV7-9, with TRBD2 matching over 7 bases. Trimming took 4 bases from V and 1 from J; bases not matched to a gene: 13. CDR3 size: 18 residues. CDR1 and CDR2 from the germline V gene are SEHNR and FQNEAQ (reference sequence). The CDR3 DNA reads as TGTGCCAGCAGCTCCACCCTGGTGGCGGGAGAGTCCTACAATGAGCAGTTCTTC. It encodes CASSSTLVAGESYNEQFF.

The chain recombines TRBV28 with TRBJ2-3; D gene uncertain. Germline CDR1 reads MDHEN; CDR2 reads SYDVKM. V was clipped by 6 bases and J by 7 bases, with 8 bases between them. CDR3 length: 11 amino acids. The CDR3 DNA follows: TGTGCCAGCAGCCGCTCATATACGCAGTATTTT. Protein product: CASSRSYTQYF.

Only one count was recorded for this clone. This CDR3 reads CASSLTGLANYEQYF. CDR3 bases: TGTGCCAGCAGCTTAACGGGACTAGCGAACTACGAGCAGTACTTC. This rearrangement joins TRBV11-2 to TRBJ2-7; the match to TRBD2 covers 10 bases. This CDR3 has 15 amino acids. Germline assignment: CDR1 SGHAT and CDR2 FQNNGV. The V segment lost 2 bases and the J segment 3 bases; nucleotides outside the gene matches: 4.

This chain uses TRBV14 with TRBJ2-1; D call uncertain. CDR1 and CDR2 from the germline V gene are SGHDN and FVKESK. Trimming pared 1 base from V and 2 bases from J, leaving 6 bases between. This CDR3 comprises 14 residues. The CDR3 protein is CASSQGPTYNEQFF. CDR3 bases: TGTGCCAGCAGCCAAGGTCCCACCTACAATGAGCAGTTCTTC.

This chain joins TRBV7-8 and TRBJ1-5, with 10 bases that match TRBD1. Germline loops: CDR1 SGHVS, CDR2 FQNEAQ. The CDR3 extends over 18 amino acids. V dropped 5 bases and J dropped 0; count of bases not matched to a gene: 10. DNA of the CDR3: TGTGCCAGCAGCCCCCCCGGGACAGGGGCCTATAGCAATCAGCCCCAGCATTTT. This sequence encodes CASSPPGTGAYSNQPQHF.

The rearrangement uses TRBV30 and TRBJ1-1, with D perhaps matching TRBD1 (6 bases). The CDR3 runs 14 residues. The V end lost 1 base, the J end lost 6 bases, and 15 bases lay between the germline ends. The germline V gene encodes CDR1 GTSNPN and CDR2 SVGIG (reference sequence). The CDR3 here is CAWSARRGGPEAFF. CDR3 in DNA: TGTGCCTGGAGTGCCCGGAGAGGGGGGCCTGAAGCTTTCTTT.

V and J are TRBV5-1 and TRBJ2-7, with no clear D. This CDR3 spans 13 amino acids. CDR1 and CDR2 from the germline V gene are SGHRS and YFSETQ. V was clipped by 2 bases and J by 5 bases, with 11 bases between them. CDR3 DNA sequence: TGCGCCAGCAGCTTCTCCAGTGGGAACGAGCAGTACTTC. Amino acid sequence: CASSFSSGNEQYF. Full variable domain (rest looked up from reference TRBV5-1 and TRBJ2-7): KAGVTQTPRYLIKTRGQQVTLSCSPISGHRSVSWYQQTPGQGLQFLFEYFSETQRNKGNFPGRFSGRQFSNSRSEMNVSTLELGDSALYLCASSFSSGNEQYFGPGTRLTVT.

The J gene is TRBJ2-3, the V gene TRBV7-3; TRBD2 might be the D (6 bases). V was clipped by 1 base and J by 1 base, with 15 bases between them. Germline V gene lookup returns CDR1 SGHTA and CDR2 FQGTGA. The CDR3 loop spans 17 amino acids. CDR3: CASSLRPTGVGTDTQYF. The CDR3 nucleotides are TGTGCCAGCAGCTTAAGGCCCACGGGAGTAGGCACAGATACGCAGTATTTT.

The V and J genes are TRBV11-2 and TRBJ1-2, with D uncertain. CDR3 length: 12 residues. Germline V CDR1 and CDR2: SGHAT, FQNNGV. V gave up 3 bases and J gave up 6 bases, with 8 bases separating them. The CDR3 sequence is CASSFEGDGYTF. CDR3 sequence (DNA): TGTGCCAGCAGCTTTGAGGGAGATGGCTACACCTTC.

This chain connects TRBV19 to TRBJ2-3; TRBD2 matches at 9 bases. Germline loops: CDR1 LNHDA, CDR2 SQIVND (reference sequence). This CDR3 comprises 13 residues. J lost 7 bases, V lost 8 bases, and 7 bases had no gene match. Written as DNA, the CDR3 is TGTGCCAGTCATATGGCGGGGGGGAATACGCAGTATTTT. Translating gives CASHMAGGNTQYF.

In nucleotides, the CDR3 is TGCGCCAGCCGGGAAATTGGGGTGAACACTGAAGCTTTCTTT. Translating it yields CASREIGVNTEAFF. The J gene is TRBJ1-1, the V gene TRBV4-1; D remains ambiguous. The CDR3 covers 14 residues. The V gene lost 8 bases and the J gene lost 0 bases, with 13 bases spanning the gap. CDR1 and CDR2 (germline): MGHRA, YSYEKL.

V is TRBV19 and J is TRBJ1-1; maybe TRBD1 (5 bases). Germline V lookup: CDR1 LNHDA, CDR2 SQIVND (reference sequence). Trimming removed 5 bases at V and 5 bases at J, with 12 bases between. This CDR3 comprises 13 residues. The CDR3 loop is CASSAGALTEAFF. As DNA, the CDR3 is TGTGCCAGTAGTGCCGGGGCTCTAACTGAAGCTTTCTTT.

V usage is TRBV11-3 and J usage is TRBJ2-1; D uncertain. The CDR3 length is 18 residues. Trimming removed 2 bases at V and 0 bases at J, with 17 bases between. Germline V gene data show CDR1 as SGHNT and CDR2 as YENEEA. The DNA of the CDR3 is TGTGCCAGCAGCTTATATCGTTCGTACGGTAACTCCTACAATGAGCAGTTCTTC. Translation: CASSLYRSYGNSYNEQFF.

This chain joins TRBV23-1 and TRBJ2-7; possibly TRBD1 or TRBD2 for D (6 bases each). TRBV23-1 is reported as an ORF; its role is uncertain. The CDR3 runs to 17 residues. Trimming shortened V by 2 bases and J by 2 bases, and 19 bases separated the two germline ends. In DNA form, the CDR3 reads TGCGCCAGCAGTCAAAAGGCTTGGGGGGCGTACACCTACGAGCAGTACTTC. This encodes CASSQKAWGAYTYEQYF.

The V and J genes are TRBV11-2 and TRBJ2-3, with D tentatively TRBD2 (5 bases). CDR3 size: 15 residues. The germline V and J ends were trimmed by 5 bases and 2 bases, with 14 bases remaining between them. Germline lookup yields CDR1 SGHAT and CDR2 FQNNGV. CDR3 amino acids: CASSRLRADTDTQYF. For the CDR3, the DNA is TGTGCCAGCAGCCGCCTGCGGGCGGACACAGATACGCAGTATTTT.

This clone appeared a single time. This rearrangement joins TRBV7-9 to TRBJ1-1, with D tentatively TRBD1 (6 bases). V was trimmed by 5 bases and J by 5 bases, leaving 15 bases between them. CDR3 length: 14 amino acids. Germline CDR1 SEHNR, CDR2 FQNEAQ (reference sequence). The CDR3 loop is CASSAQGFLTEAFF. DNA of the CDR3: TGTGCCAGCAGCGCACAGGGTTTTCTAACTGAAGCTTTCTTT.

This chain uses TRBV29-1 with TRBJ2-3; D not resolved. This CDR3 has 15 amino acids. V lost 1 base and J 2 bases, leaving 13 bases between the germline ends. Germline values: CDR1 SQVTM, CDR2 ANQGSEA. The DNA for the CDR3 is TGCAGCGTTGAAGGTGACTCGGGCGTCACAGATACGCAGTATTTT. Protein product: CSVEGDSGVTDTQYF.

The V and J genes are TRBV30 and TRBJ1-6; D may be TRBD1 (6 bases). The CDR3 totals 17 residues. V was trimmed by 0 bases and J by 10 bases, leaving 22 bases between them. The germline gives CDR1 GTSNPN, CDR2 SVGIG (reference sequence). CDR3 DNA: TGTGCCTGGAGTGTACCCTACAGGGAGAATTTTGACTCACCCCTCCACTTT. This gives the protein CAWSVPYRENFDSPLHF. Variable domain in full (rest from reference TRBV30 and TRBJ1-6): SQTIHQWPATLVQPVGSPLSLECTVEGTSNPNLYWYRQAAGRGLQLLFYSVGIGQISSEVPQNLSASRPQDRQFILSSKKLLLSDSGFYLCAWSVPYRENFDSPLHFGNGTRLTVT.